Below are 22 T cell receptor beta chains sequenced from a single sample in a study of PD-1 blockade in classical Hodgkin lymphoma. Brentuximab vedotin exposure varied, and every patient relapsed after autologous stem cell transplantation. The protocol was immunoSEQ multiplex PCR, while the TCRdb copy is restricted to in-frame clones and leaves out a portion. Here the sample spans roughly 15,000 clones, approximately 60% being singletons. Sequenced material: peripheral blood mononuclear cells (PBMCs), taken before the second cycle of nivolumab. Receptors were obtained from a human donor with classical Hodgkin lymphoma.

The chain employs TRBV27 and TRBJ2-7; D perhaps matches TRBD2 (6 bases). CDR3 length: 14 residues. With 4 bases removed from V and 1 base from J, the gap between germline ends came to 11 bases. Germline loops: CDR1 MNHEY, CDR2 SMNVEV (reference sequence). The CDR3 region is CASSWGVGSYEQYF. The CDR3 nucleotides read TGTGCCAGCAGTTGGGGGGTAGGGTCCTACGAGCAGTACTTC.

The genes are TRBV11-2 and TRBJ2-1; TRBD2 agrees at 12 bases. The CDR3 covers 18 residues. J lost 6 bases, V lost 0 bases, and 9 bases had no gene match. Germline V CDR1 and CDR2: SGHAT, FQNNGV. The CDR3 DNA reads as TGTGCCAGCAGCTTAGATCTGGGACTAGCGGGCCCTGGCAATGAGCAGTTCTTC. The encoded protein is CASSLDLGLAGPGNEQFF.

The sample holds a few counts of this clone. This chain links TRBV29-1 with TRBJ1-4, with 8 bases lining up with TRBD1. The CDR3 is made up of 13 amino acids. The V segment lost 3 bases and the J segment 8 bases; nucleotides outside the gene matches: 5. Germline CDR1 SQVTM, CDR2 ANQGSEA. This chain's CDR3 is CSVEDREGEKLFF. In DNA form, the CDR3 reads TGCAGCGTTGAGGACAGGGAGGGCGAAAAACTGTTTTTT.

The gene calls are TRBV5-1 and TRBJ1-5; 10 nucleotides match TRBD1. The germline V gene has CDR1 SGHRS and CDR2 YFSETQ. The V segment lost 2 bases and the J segment 5 bases; nucleotides outside the gene matches: 4. This CDR3 region has 15 residues. The CDR3 reads CASSFSGTGDQPQHF. The CDR3 DNA follows: TGCGCCAGCAGCTTCTCCGGGACAGGGGATCAGCCCCAGCATTTT.

This clone occurred once. This chain joins TRBV6-1 and TRBJ1-2; TRBD1 might be the D (6 bases). Trimming took 1 base from V and 1 from J, leaving 13 bases between them. This CDR3 spans 16 amino acids. The germline CDR1 and CDR2 sequences are MNHNS and SASEGT. Written as DNA, the CDR3 is TGTGCCAGCAGTGAAGGTTTGAGGGGGGTTAACTATGGCTACACCTTC. As protein: CASSEGLRGVNYGYTF.

The chain has TRBV25-1 and TRBJ2-7, with 7 positions matching TRBD2. Per germline, CDR1 MGHDK and CDR2 SYGVNS. The CDR3 has 12 residues. V lost 8 bases and J lost 6; bases outside the gene matches: 7. The CDR3 region has the DNA TGTGCCAGCGGGAGCGGGAAAGGCGAGCAGTACTTC. Protein sequence: CASGSGKGEQYF.

This clone is medium-sized within its sample. This chain uses TRBV28 with TRBJ2-7; TRBD2 matches 8 bases. The J segment lost 3 bases and the V segment lost 5 bases, leaving 6 bases of the junction unmatched. The germline CDR1 and CDR2 sequences are MDHEN and SYDVKM. The CDR3 covers 14 residues. CDR3 DNA: TGTGCCAGCAGTCAGATGACTAGCGTCTACGAGCAGTACTTC. Residues: CASSQMTSVYEQYF.

J is TRBJ2-7 and V is TRBV27; D remains unclear. Trimming took off 5 bases at V and 3 bases at J, with 11 bases between the two ends. This CDR3 has 13 amino acids. The germline V gene has CDR1 MNHEY and CDR2 SMNVEV (reference sequence). CDR3 in amino acids: CASSLGGDYEQYF. The CDR3 DNA reads as TGTGCCAGCAGTCTAGGCGGCGACTACGAGCAGTACTTC.

The genes are TRBV5-1 and TRBJ2-3, with no clear D. Germline loops: CDR1 SGHRS, CDR2 YFSETQ. Trimming stripped 4 bases from V and 8 bases from J, with 14 bases between. The CDR3 spans 13 residues. CDR3 DNA sequence: TGCGCCAGCAGCCCCGGGCCCAGAGGTACGCAGTATTTT. It encodes CASSPGPRGTQYF.

This clone was recorded a few times. This sequence joins TRBV28 and TRBJ1-4; D is possibly TRBD1 (5 bases). Per the germline V gene, CDR1 is MDHEN and CDR2 is SYDVKM. Trimming shortened V by 5 bases and J by 5 bases, and 15 bases separated the two germline ends. This CDR3 is built from 15 residues. The CDR3 loop is CASSQGRWGNEKLFF. The CDR3, as DNA: TGTGCCAGCAGTCAAGGACGGTGGGGGAATGAAAAACTGTTTTTT. The full variable domain, rest sourced from reference TRBV28 and TRBJ1-4, is DVKVTQSSRYLVKRTGEKVFLECVQDMDHENMFWYRQDPGLGLRLIYFSYDVKMKEKGDIPEGYSVSREKKERFSLILESASTNQTSMYLCASSQGRWGNEKLFFGSGTQLSVL.

The gene calls are TRBV29-1 and TRBJ1-2; D unresolved. CDR3 length: 13 residues. V dropped 5 bases and J dropped 2 bases, with 12 bases sitting between them. Per germline, CDR1 SQVTM and CDR2 ANQGSEA. The chain's CDR3 is CSVHDVSNYGYTF. CDR3 nucleotide sequence: TGCAGCGTTCACGACGTTTCGAACTATGGCTACACCTTC.

Notes on this clone: In the same sample, other DNA sequences code for this CDR3. The rearrangement joins TRBV27 to TRBJ2-1, with unresolved D. Germline-derived CDR1 and CDR2 are MNHEY and SMNVEV (reference sequence). Trimming took 1 base from V and 8 from J, leaving 6 bases between them. The CDR3 has 12 residues. This CDR3 is CASSLLGDEQFF. CDR3 DNA sequence: TGTGCCAGCAGTTTATTAGGTGATGAGCAGTTCTTC.

V is TRBV28 and J is TRBJ1-1, with 8 bases fitting TRBD1. The CDR3 length is 15 residues. Trimming cost V 4 bases and J 4 bases; bases outside gene matches: 8. The germline CDR1 and CDR2 sequences are MDHEN and SYDVKM. The CDR3 nucleotides are TGTGCCAGCAGTTCTATCGGGACAGGCGGCACTGAAGCTTTCTTT. It translates to CASSSIGTGGTEAFF.

This chain links TRBV6-1 with TRBJ2-7; D not certain. The V end was cut by 2 bases, the J end by 3 bases, with 8 bases between. This CDR3 region has 13 residues. The germline V gene has CDR1 MNHNS and CDR2 SASEGT. CDR3 residues: CASSETYFYEQYF. CDR3 DNA: TGTGCCAGCAGTGAAACGTATTTCTACGAGCAGTACTTC.

The chain carries TRBV7-6 and TRBJ2-2; 12 nucleotides agree with TRBD2. The germline V gene has CDR1 SGHVS and CDR2 FNYEAQ. V lost 5 bases to trimming and J lost 5 bases; unmatched junction nucleotides: 9. The CDR3 spans 17 residues. The CDR3 is CASSIRLAGAGTGELFF. The CDR3 DNA is TGTGCCAGCAGCATTAGACTAGCGGGAGCTGGAACCGGGGAGCTGTTTTTT.

This clone is medium-sized in the sample. The chain is built from TRBV9 and TRBJ2-2, with 9 bases aligning to TRBD2. Germline values: CDR1 SGDLS, CDR2 YYNGEE. Losses at the gene ends were 4 bases for V and 5 bases for J; bases not matched to a gene: 9. This CDR3 has 16 amino acids. The CDR3 is CASSPALAGVTGELFF. The CDR3 DNA is TGTGCCAGCAGCCCAGCTTTAGCGGGAGTAACCGGGGAGCTGTTTTTT. The whole variable domain, filled in from reference TRBV9 and TRBJ2-2, reads DSGVTQTPKHLITATGQRVTLRCSPRSGDLSVYWYQQSLDQGLQFLIQYYNGEERAKGNILERFSAQQFPDLHSELNLSSLELGDSALYFCASSPALAGVTGELFFGEGSRLTVL.

The chain is built from TRBV18 and TRBJ1-6; 10 bases are a match to TRBD1. The CDR3 extends over 17 amino acids. CDR1 is KGHSH, CDR2 LQKENI, per germline. J lost 1 base, V lost 6 bases, and 6 bases had no gene match. The CDR3 spells CASSPVGQGSYNSPLHF. Written as DNA, the CDR3 is TGTGCCAGCTCCCCTGTGGGACAGGGGTCCTATAATTCACCCCTCCACTTT.

The chain joins TRBV9 to TRBJ2-1; 10 nucleotides agree with TRBD2. V dropped 0 bases and J dropped 1; count of bases not matched to a gene: 7. This CDR3 comprises 18 residues. Germline loops: CDR1 SGDLS, CDR2 YYNGEE. This chain's CDR3 is CASSVDNSGRRSYNEQFF. CDR3 bases: TGTGCCAGCAGCGTAGACAATAGCGGGAGGCGTTCCTACAATGAGCAGTTCTTC. Together with reference TRBV9 and TRBJ2-1, the CDR3 gives the full variable domain: DSGVTQTPKHLITATGQRVTLRCSPRSGDLSVYWYQQSLDQGLQFLIQYYNGEERAKGNILERFSAQQFPDLHSELNLSSLELGDSALYFCASSVDNSGRRSYNEQFFGPGTRLTVL.

The V gene is TRBV9, the J gene TRBJ2-1; D is undetermined. Trimming shortened V by 0 bases and J by 4 bases, and 14 bases separated the two germline ends. CDR1 is SGDLS and CDR2 is YYNGEE in the germline V gene. This CDR3 has 16 residues. CDR3 amino acids: CASSVDGATSYNEQFF. The CDR3 coding sequence is TGTGCCAGCAGCGTAGATGGCGCGACTTCGTACAATGAGCAGTTCTTC.

The CDR3 nucleotides are TGCGCCAGCAGCTTATGGGCCAGGGGGTCTCAGGGGAATTCACCCCTCCACTTT. Translating gives CASSLWARGSQGNSPLHF. The J gene is TRBJ1-6, the V gene TRBV5-1, with 7 bases matching TRBD1. The CDR3 spans 18 residues. CDR1 is SGHRS, CDR2 YFSETQ, per germline. V gave up 2 bases and J gave up 7 bases; unmatched junction bases: 15.

The chain has TRBV2 and TRBJ1-1; D is possibly TRBD1 (5 bases). V shed 4 bases and J shed 4 bases, with 16 bases lying between them. The V gene's germline CDR1 is SNHLY and CDR2 FYNNEI. The CDR3 spans 15 residues. The CDR3 DNA reads TGTGCCAGCAGTGCGACGCGGGTCGGGGGCACTGAAGCTTTCTTT. Its translation: CASSATRVGGTEAFF.

J is TRBJ2-1 and V is TRBV5-1; D gene uncertain. From germline, CDR1 is SGHRS and CDR2 YFSETQ. Between the trimmed V and J ends, which lost 4 bases and 6 bases, there was a span of 17 bases. The CDR3 totals 15 residues. CDR3: CASSPDRVFSNEQFF. In DNA, the CDR3 is TGCGCCAGCAGCCCGGATAGGGTATTTTCCAATGAGCAGTTCTTC. The variable domain in full, completed from reference TRBV5-1 and TRBJ2-1, reads KAGVTQTPRYLIKTRGQQVTLSCSPISGHRSVSWYQQTPGQGLQFLFEYFSETQRNKGNFPGRFSGRQFSNSRSEMNVSTLELGDSALYLCASSPDRVFSNEQFFGPGTRLTVL.